This TCR beta chain was sequenced during a study of blood T cells in healthy people across ages. Comments on this clonotype: Antigen unknown.

The study drew donors from healthy Caucasian individuals in Russia aged about 6 to 100. Per-sample yields of isolated PBMCs were at least 6 million. This CDR3 comprises 16 residues. Overall study findings and caveats: Older age coincided with a roughly linear decline in TCR beta diversity per million T cells. Aged donors had fewer naive CD4+ cells and lower diversity than long-lived donors.

A second PCR, run for about 7 to 11 cycles, used a sample-barcoded 5' primer plus a J-beta primer mix. TCRdb fed the 5' RACE reads into MiXCR, producing one record per CDR3 protein. The data hold over 1.5 million distinct CDR3 sequences, with about 49% observed a single time. This sequence originates from a woman in her thirties or forties in good health. The J gene is TRBJ2-6, the V gene TRBV21-1. TRBV21-1 is labeled a pseudogene. Sequences were obtained from blood. The CDR3 sequence is CASSKARSSGANVLTF. In nucleotides, the CDR3 is TGTGCCAGCAGCAAAGCCCGGAGCTCTGGGGCCAACGTCCTGACTTTC.